This T cell receptor beta chain stems from a study of blood T cell repertoires in COVID-19. Study details: PBMCs, B-cell-depleted T cells, or T cells provided the cDNA or gDNA that made up the material.

Clones were sequenced by immunoSEQ multiplex PCR, and TCRdb holds only the in-frame ones, with some missing. Here the sample spans more than 300,000 clones, around 89% being singletons. This clone has just one count. Per germline, CDR1 MNHNY and CDR2 SVGAGI (reference sequence). J lost 3 bases, V lost 5 bases, and 17 bases had no gene match. The CDR3 spans 20 residues. The chain recombines TRBV6-6 with TRBJ2-3; 13 positions agree with TRBD2. This clonotype was sampled from a woman in her thirties or forties with COVID-19, enrolled during active disease. The sample taken for sequencing was peripheral blood. CDR3 sequence: CASSPRTSGRVFYGTDTQYF. CDR3 in DNA: TGTGCCAGCAGTCCACGGACTAGCGGGAGAGTATTCTATGGGACAGATACGCAGTATTTT.